What follows are 8 T cell receptor beta chains derived from one specimen sequenced in a study of OX40 agonist ivuxolimab in advanced cancers. The method was immunoSEQ multiplex PCR; TCRdb's version includes in-frame clones alone and lacks a portion of them. The sample gives tens of thousands of clones, roughly 84% of which show up once; around 8% is in the top ten. The input for sequencing was CD4+ or CD8+ T cells sorted from blood, taken in a trial of the OX40 agonist ivuxolimab. The receptors here all came from an adult with an advanced solid tumor such as melanoma, head and neck, liver or kidney cancer.

This clone was picked up a small number of times. The chain links TRBV5-5 to TRBJ1-2; maybe TRBD1 (6 bases). Deletions cut 0 bases from V and 0 bases from J, with 6 bases between. CDR1 is SGHKS and CDR2 is YYEKEE in the germline V gene (reference sequence). This CDR3 has 14 residues. As DNA, the CDR3 is TGTGCCAGCAGCTTGGACAGGGCTAACTATGGCTACACCTTC. This sequence encodes CASSLDRANYGYTF.

The rearrangement joins TRBV7-2 to TRBJ2-7; D uncertain. Germline-derived CDR1 and CDR2 are SGHTA and FQGNSA. The CDR3 has 12 residues. The V end lost 4 bases, the J end lost 6 bases, and 10 bases lay between the germline ends. The CDR3: CASSSTILEQYF. The CDR3 DNA reads TGTGCCAGCAGCTCAACAATACTCGAGCAGTACTTC.

This chain joins TRBV29-1 and TRBJ2-7; 9 bases are a match to TRBD1. Germline trimming cut 5 bases from V and 5 bases from J; bases unmatched to any gene: 10. This CDR3 has 14 residues. Germline V gives CDR1 SQVTM, CDR2 ANQGSEA. The CDR3 DNA reads as TGCAGCGTTAGGTCCGGGACAGGGTACCACGAGCAGTACTTC. Translation: CSVRSGTGYHEQYF.

The table lists this clone with a few counts. The CDR3 loop is CATFSGANVLTF. CDR3 bases: TGTGCCACCTTCTCTGGGGCCAACGTCCTGACTTTC. This chain links TRBV7-9 with TRBJ2-6; no reliable D call. The V end was cut by 10 bases, the J end by 0 bases, with 4 bases between. CDR3 length: 12 residues. Germline lookup yields CDR1 SEHNR and CDR2 FQNEAQ (reference sequence). Variable domain in full (rest from reference TRBV7-9 and TRBJ2-6): DTGVSQNPRHKITKRGQNVTFRCDPISEHNRLYWYRQTLGQGPEFLTYFQNEAQLEKSRLLSDRFSAERPKGSFSTLEIQRTEQGDSAMYLCATFSGANVLTFGAGSRLTVL.

This sequence joins TRBV4-3 and TRBJ1-1; D remains unclear. The CDR3 totals 14 residues. The germline gives CDR1 LGHNA, CDR2 YSLEER. Trimming took 1 base from V and 1 from J, leaving 7 bases between them. For the CDR3, the DNA is TGCGCCAGCAGCCAAGTAGCAGGGAACACTGAAGCTTTCTTT. Translated, it gives CASSQVAGNTEAFF.

The V gene is TRBV6-5, the J gene TRBJ2-2; D is unresolved. The germline gives CDR1 MNHEY, CDR2 SVGAGI. The CDR3 consists of 12 residues. The V end lost 6 bases, the J end lost 4 bases, and 6 bases lay between the germline ends. CDR3 region: CASRFGTGELFF. The CDR3 DNA follows: TGTGCCAGCAGGTTTGGCACCGGGGAGCTGTTTTTT.

This clone came up once. CDR3 coding DNA: TGTGCCAGCAGCACAGACAGGAAGTCCTACGAGCAGTACTTC. It codes for CASSTDRKSYEQYF. The chain recombines TRBV7-2 with TRBJ2-7; TRBD1 is a possible D gene (6 bases). The CDR3 extends over 14 amino acids. The V and J ends lost 5 bases and 1 base respectively, with 12 bases between them. The germline V gene encodes CDR1 SGHTA and CDR2 FQGNSA.

The V call is TRBV19, the J call TRBJ2-2; unclear D gene. V was cut by 7 bases and J by 4 bases, with 10 bases left in between. There are 13 residues in the CDR3. Germline V gene sequence: CDR1 LNHDA, CDR2 SQIVND (reference sequence). This CDR3 is CASTPRFTGELFF. CDR3 nucleotides: TGTGCCAGTACCCCCCGGTTCACCGGGGAGCTGTTTTTT.